The 14 T cell receptor beta chains below all came from one sample that was sequenced in a study of T-cell memory formation after mild COVID-19. Each CDR3 protein gets one entry after TCRdb re-called the 5' RACE reads with MiXCR. The table has fewer than 200,000 distinct CDR3 sequences, about a fifth seen once; the top ten hold 3% to 4%. The sequencing sample was made of PBMCs or a T cell subset sorted from them (not recorded which). The receptors derive from a young man who had mild COVID-19 (a few samples of this study predate the infection). Cell type and time point are not known.

This sequence joins TRBV5-1 and TRBJ2-2, with no clear D. The CDR3 sequence is 14 residues long. Germline V gene data show CDR1 as SGHRS and CDR2 as YFSETQ. With 3 bases removed from V and 6 bases from J, the gap between germline ends came to 12 bases. Written as DNA, the CDR3 is TGCGCCAGCAGCTCCAAAATTTCCCCCGGGGAGCTGTTTTTT. It translates to CASSSKISPGELFF.

This clonotype showed up just a few times. The CDR3 bases are TGCAGTGCTCCCTTTCCCACAGGGGGCCATGGCTACACCTTC. The encoded protein is CSAPFPTGGHGYTF. V usage is TRBV20-1 and J usage is TRBJ1-2; TRBD1 aligns across 9 bases. Looked up from germline, CDR1 is DFQATT and CDR2 is SNEGSKA (reference sequence). The junction had 10 bases not matched to a gene; V was cut back by 5 bases and J by 6 bases. This CDR3 is built from 14 residues.

The chain uses TRBV5-1 and TRBJ2-4, with TRBD2 matching over 14 bases. The V segment lost 4 bases and the J segment 5 bases; nucleotides outside the gene matches: 5. Looked up from germline, CDR1 is SGHRS and CDR2 is YFSETQ. The CDR3 totals 16 residues. CDR3 DNA sequence: TGCGCCAGCAGCCGGACTAGCGGGGGGTCCCAAAACATTCAGTACTTC. Translation gives CASSRTSGGSQNIQYF.

This clonotype was observed a few times. The chain uses TRBV6-2 or TRBV6-3 and TRBJ2-3, with D perhaps matching TRBD2 (6 bases). There are 12 residues in the CDR3. The germline V and J ends were trimmed by 8 bases and 7 bases, with 13 bases remaining between them. The germline CDR1 and CDR2 sequences are MNHEY and SVGEGT. The CDR3 protein is CASRSGPYTQYF. The CDR3 nucleotides read TGTGCCAGCCGGAGCGGGCCCTATACGCAGTATTTT.

This clonotype appeared a few times. The rearrangement joins TRBV29-1 to TRBJ2-3, with 15 bases identical to TRBD2. CDR1 and CDR2 from the germline V gene are SQVTM and ANQGSEA. This CDR3 comprises 15 residues. Trimming took 6 bases from V and 3 from J; bases not matched to a gene: 4. This chain's CDR3 is CSVTGLAGGTDTQYF. The CDR3 nucleotides read TGCAGCGTAACGGGACTAGCGGGGGGTACAGATACGCAGTATTTT.

In its sample, this clonotype was seen a few times. The rearrangement uses TRBV4-1 and TRBJ2-1; D perhaps matches TRBD1 (6 bases). Looked up from germline, CDR1 is MGHRA and CDR2 is YSYEKL. CDR3 size: 18 residues. V lost 4 bases, J lost 7 bases, and 26 bases lay in between. The CDR3 region is CASSLRDRQRATGNEQFF. CDR3 DNA sequence: TGCGCCAGCAGCCTAAGGGACCGCCAAAGAGCAACAGGGAATGAGCAGTTCTTC.

The chain links TRBV5-1 to TRBJ1-2; no clear D gene. Germline CDR1 and CDR2: SGHRS and YFSETQ. CDR3 length equals 13 residues. Trimming pared 0 bases from V and 8 bases from J, leaving 11 bases between. CDR3 nucleotides: TGCGCCAGCAGCTTGGAAGGGAGTGAAGGCTACACCTTC. Translating gives CASSLEGSEGYTF.

This clonotype occurred a few times. J is TRBJ2-1 and V is TRBV9; D is ambiguous. The germline V and J ends were trimmed by 0 bases and 2 bases, with 18 bases remaining between them. The CDR3 runs to 18 residues. Germline values: CDR1 SGDLS, CDR2 YYNGEE. The CDR3 spells CASSVGGGQIVTYNEQFF. The CDR3 DNA sequence: TGTGCCAGCAGCGTAGGAGGTGGGCAGATCGTTACCTACAATGAGCAGTTCTTC.

The chain uses TRBV5-1 and TRBJ2-5; D perhaps matches TRBD2 (6 bases). With 1 base removed from V and 4 bases from J, the gap between germline ends came to 11 bases. The germline gives CDR1 SGHRS, CDR2 YFSETQ. The length of the CDR3 is 14 residues. CDR3 coding DNA: TGCGCCAGCAGCTTGACGGGGGACCGAGAGACCCAGTACTTC. It encodes CASSLTGDRETQYF.

This clonotype was detected many times. The chain carries TRBV7-2 and TRBJ2-7, with unresolved D. V lost 1 base and J 6 bases, leaving 4 bases between the germline ends. Germline loops: CDR1 SGHTA, CDR2 FQGNSA. This CDR3 has 11 amino acids. CDR3 nucleotides: TGTGCCAGCAGCTTAGGAGCCGAGCAGTACTTC. Translation gives CASSLGAEQYF.

The CDR3 region has the DNA TGTGCCAGCAGCTTATCTGTCCTTCCTGGCTACACCTTC. The encoded protein is CASSLSVLPGYTF. This rearrangement joins TRBV7-2 to TRBJ1-2, with D uncertain. The length of the CDR3 is 13 residues. Germline-derived CDR1 and CDR2 are SGHTA and FQGNSA. V dropped 2 bases and J dropped 7 bases, with 11 bases sitting between them.

The J gene is TRBJ2-2, the V gene TRBV4-3, with TRBD2 matching over 11 bases. CDR1 is LGHNA, CDR2 YSLEER, per germline. The CDR3 spans 17 residues. Unmatched junction bases numbered 9, after V lost 3 bases and J lost 6 bases. CDR3 protein: CASSQGSSGGFSGELFF. In DNA form, the CDR3 reads TGCGCCAGCAGCCAGGGGTCTAGCGGGGGGTTTTCCGGGGAGCTGTTTTTT.

This clonotype was detected a few times. V gene TRBV5-1 combines with J gene TRBJ1-5, with D perhaps TRBD1 (6 bases). The CDR3 runs 15 residues. The V gene lost 1 base and the J gene lost 5 bases, with 13 bases spanning the gap. Germline values: CDR1 SGHRS, CDR2 YFSETQ. CDR3 DNA: TGCGCCAGCAGCTTGTTCTCAGGGGTCGATCAGCCCCAGCATTTT. Translation gives CASSLFSGVDQPQHF.

The sample holds a few counts of this clonotype. The chain recombines TRBV7-2 with TRBJ2-1, with a tentative D call TRBD2 (5 bases). The germline V and J ends were trimmed by 4 bases and 12 bases, with 16 bases remaining between them. The germline gives CDR1 SGHTA, CDR2 FQGNSA. CDR3 length equals 13 residues. CDR3 sequence reads: CASSSYLGVAQFF. DNA for the CDR3: TGTGCCAGCAGCTCGTACTTGGGAGTCGCGCAGTTCTTC.